Here is one TCR beta chain with its context. The source of the sample is a study of blood T cell repertoires in COVID-19. Produced via immunoSEQ multiplex PCR; TCRdb's table is partial and in-frame only. The sample lists about 160,000 clones; 80% to 90% were seen once. Trimming cost V 2 bases and J 9 bases; bases outside gene matches: 11. Germline V gives CDR1 SGDLS, CDR2 YYNGEE. The CDR3 extends over 15 amino acids. The origin of this receptor is an older woman with COVID-19, enrolled during active disease. This sequence joins TRBV9 and TRBJ2-3; 8 bases are shared with TRBD2. Material: peripheral blood. CDR3 coding DNA: TGTGCCAGCAGCGTCGACGGGGGGGCCCCGGGGACGCAGTATTTT. Amino acids: CASSVDGGAPGTQYF.